The rows below give T cell receptor beta chains drawn from one sample of a study of OX40 agonist ivuxolimab in advanced cancers. The assay was immunoSEQ multiplex PCR, and TCRdb's table has in-frame clones only and misses some. This table holds tens of thousands of clones, around four fifths found once. Sequences were derived from CD4+ or CD8+ T cells sorted from blood, sampled in a trial of the OX40 agonist ivuxolimab. The receptors were gathered from an adult with an advanced solid tumor such as melanoma, head and neck, liver or kidney cancer. Both conserved end residues are part of each CDR3. The D gene is left open where the match is weak.

V: TRBV7-3; J: TRBJ1-1; D: .; CDR3: CASSFVENTEAFF
V: TRBV28; J: TRBJ2-2; D: .; CDR3: CASSFQLRRDTGELFF
V: TRBV9; J: TRBJ2-7; D: .; CDR3: CASSAEGNEQYF
V: TRBV4-3; J: TRBJ1-1; D: .; CDR3: CASSQALGARTEAFF
V: TRBV30; J: TRBJ2-5; D: .; CDR3: CAWKVTRLQETQYF
V: TRBV4-1; J: TRBJ1-1; D: .; CDR3: CASSPLTGTSGTEAFF
V: TRBV7-6; J: TRBJ2-3; D: TRBD2; CDR3: CASSFAPGLAADTQYF
V: TRBV4-1; J: TRBJ2-7; D: .; CDR3: CASRPSPGSNYEQYF
V: TRBV4-1; J: TRBJ2-7; D: TRBD1; CDR3: CASSQPGTGGIEQYF
V: TRBV27; J: TRBJ2-2; D: TRBD1; CDR3: CAIRDRGGTGELFF
V: TRBV11-2; J: TRBJ2-2; D: .; CDR3: CASSFVGSGGTGELFF
V: TRBV7-9; J: TRBJ2-1; D: TRBD2; CDR3: CASSLGAGVRFF
V: TRBV11-3; J: TRBJ1-6; D: .; CDR3: CASSLAGEGSPLHF
V: TRBV9; J: TRBJ2-7; D: TRBD2; CDR3: CASSGVAGVSEQYF
V: TRBV6-6; J: TRBJ1-5; D: TRBD1; CDR3: CASSRGARNQPQHF
V: TRBV27; J: TRBJ2-6; D: TRBD1; CDR3: CASSEGQGLPGANVLTF
V: TRBV6-5; J: TRBJ2-7; D: TRBD2; CDR3: CASRLTSHTYEQYF
V: TRBV4-2; J: TRBJ1-5; D: .; CDR3: CASSRSGGRDQPQHF
V: TRBV11-3; J: TRBJ2-2; D: .; CDR3: CASSRDRLTGELFF
V: TRBV19; J: TRBJ2-3; D: TRBD2; CDR3: CASSLAGGGDTQYF